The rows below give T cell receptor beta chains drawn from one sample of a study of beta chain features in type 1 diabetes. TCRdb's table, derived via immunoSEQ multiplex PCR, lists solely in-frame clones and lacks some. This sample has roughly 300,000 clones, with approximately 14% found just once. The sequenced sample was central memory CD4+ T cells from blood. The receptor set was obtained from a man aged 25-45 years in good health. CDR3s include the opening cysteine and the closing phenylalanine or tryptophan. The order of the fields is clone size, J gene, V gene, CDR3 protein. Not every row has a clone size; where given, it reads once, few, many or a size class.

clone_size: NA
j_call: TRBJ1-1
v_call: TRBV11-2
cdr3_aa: CASSPGTHGTEAFF

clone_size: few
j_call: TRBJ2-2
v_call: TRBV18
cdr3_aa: CASSPSTRELFF

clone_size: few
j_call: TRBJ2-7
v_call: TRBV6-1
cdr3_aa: CASSEVIGLLSYEQYF

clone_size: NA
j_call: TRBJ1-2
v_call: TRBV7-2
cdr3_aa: CASSLGGWTDGYTF

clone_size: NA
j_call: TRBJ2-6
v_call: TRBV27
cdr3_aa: CASTPGDRRSGANVLTF

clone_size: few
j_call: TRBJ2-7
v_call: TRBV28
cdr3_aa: CASRRKTYEQYF

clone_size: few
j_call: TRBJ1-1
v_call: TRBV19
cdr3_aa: CASSRTKDRRLNTEAFF

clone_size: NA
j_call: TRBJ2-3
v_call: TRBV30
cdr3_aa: CACRLRGSTDTQYF

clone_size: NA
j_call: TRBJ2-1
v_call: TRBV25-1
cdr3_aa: CASSSSRTYNEQFF

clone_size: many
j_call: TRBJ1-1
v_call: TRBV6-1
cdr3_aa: CASSWGSTGQAEAFF

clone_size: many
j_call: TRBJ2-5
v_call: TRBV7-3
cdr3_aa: CASSWGLGGRETQYF

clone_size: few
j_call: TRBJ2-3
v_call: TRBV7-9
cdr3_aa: CASRRGGVADTQYF

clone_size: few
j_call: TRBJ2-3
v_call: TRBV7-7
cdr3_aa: CASSPGTRGVDTQYF

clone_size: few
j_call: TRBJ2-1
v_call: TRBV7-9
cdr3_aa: CASSPGMGLEINNEQFF

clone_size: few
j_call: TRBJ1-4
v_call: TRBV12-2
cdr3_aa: CASRNRVKGTTNEKLFF

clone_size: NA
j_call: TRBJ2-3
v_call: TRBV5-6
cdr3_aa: CASSLEKLARTDTQYF

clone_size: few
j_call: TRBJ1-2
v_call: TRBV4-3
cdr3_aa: CASSQDRGTGGYGYTF

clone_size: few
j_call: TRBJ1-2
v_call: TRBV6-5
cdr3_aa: CASSYSGQGRYTF

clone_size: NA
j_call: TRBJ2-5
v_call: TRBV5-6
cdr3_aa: CASSLYSNEETQYF

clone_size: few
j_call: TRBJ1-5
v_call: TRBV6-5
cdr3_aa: CASSGTGRNQPQHF

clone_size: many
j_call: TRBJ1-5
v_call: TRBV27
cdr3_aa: CASSMTGLVNQPQHF